The 28 T cell receptor beta chains below were found in one sample sequenced in a study of CXCR3-negative and CXCR3-positive naive CD8 T cells (dated by TCRdb to about 2019). Sequencing took place on a NextSeq 550. The Human TCR Profiling Kit (MiLaboratory) was used to make UMI-labeled 5' RACE TRB cDNA libraries. The reads, reprocessed by TCRdb, yield one row per CDR3 protein sequence and no DNA. The record for this sample contains more than 100,000 distinct CDR3 sequences. Of the sample, approximately 0.4% is held by the ten largest clones. Findings and caveats that apply to the study as a whole: Compared with CXCR3-negative naive cells, CXCR3-positive naive cells had TRB CDR3s with higher hydrophobicity (lower Kidera factor 4), lower energy, and higher strength and volume indices.

These TCRs' antigens remain unknown. Sequencing used naive CXCR3+ CD8+ T cells from blood. This specimen's cell subset or site label, per the study, means: CD45RO-CCR7+CD27+CD95- naive CD8+ T cells expressing CXCR3 (TNR3+). These receptors originate from a human donor in good health. Some clones in this sample may be carry-over from other donors' samples.

The chain is built from TRBV11-2 and TRBJ1-4; TCRdb lists TRBD1, though no DNA is available to test this call. Germline CDR1 is SGHAT and CDR2 is FQNNGV. CDR3 length: 18 residues. The CDR3 sequence is CASSLMGTGYSTNEKLFF.

V and J are TRBV2 and TRBJ2-1. This CDR3 is 15 amino acids long. The germline V gene has CDR1 SNHLY and CDR2 FYNNEI. CDR3 amino acids: CASSDWTTGYNEQFF.

The V and J genes are TRBV7-9 and TRBJ1-4. The CDR3 is 16 residues long. In germline, CDR1 is SEHNR, CDR2 FQNEAQ (reference sequence). CDR3 region: CASSLFRHPTNEKLFF.

The J gene is TRBJ2-1, the V gene TRBV28; TCRdb calls TRBD1, which cannot be checked without DNA. The germline CDR1 and CDR2 sequences are MDHEN and SYDVKM. This CDR3 is built from 17 residues. The CDR3 loop reads CASSLIVVGAGYNEQFF.

V gene TRBV6-5 combines with J gene TRBJ1-1; the TRBD1 assignment by TCRdb is unverifiable without DNA. Germline CDR1 MNHEY, CDR2 SVGAGI. The CDR3 sequence is 14 residues long. This chain's CDR3 is CASSYRPERVRAFF.

CDR3 loop: CASSPGQGWIQYF. The chain carries TRBV27 and TRBJ2-5; the D call of TRBD1 rests on TCRdb alone, since no DNA is present to check it. The CDR3 runs 13 residues. Germline CDR1 MNHEY, CDR2 SMNVEV (reference sequence).

The chain combines TRBV12-3 or TRBV12-4 with TRBJ2-7; TCRdb lists TRBD1, though no DNA is available to test this call. The CDR3 extends over 18 amino acids. The CDR3 region is CASSLEPPSVSGDYEQYF.

This chain links TRBV29-1 with TRBJ2-5. This CDR3 region has 12 residues. Germline assignment: CDR1 SQVTM and CDR2 ANQGSEA. The CDR3 sequence is CSVDGLQETQYF.

The rearrangement uses TRBV20-1 and TRBJ2-1; TCRdb proposes TRBD2, but this gene call is untestable without DNA. The CDR3 is made up of 14 amino acids. Germline V gene data show CDR1 as DFQATT and CDR2 as SNEGSKA (reference sequence). The CDR3: CSATGLADYNEQFF.

This chain uses TRBV4-3 with TRBJ2-1; the TCRdb D gene call, TRBD2, has no DNA to confirm it. Germline assignment: CDR1 LGHNA and CDR2 YSLEER. CDR3 length: 15 residues. CDR3 in amino acids: CASSQVGGPHNEQFF.

This sequence joins TRBV24-1 and TRBJ2-7. CDR1 is KGHDR, CDR2 SFDVKD, per germline. The length of the CDR3 is 13 residues. CDR3 amino acids: CATSDFTSSEQYF.

The chain links TRBV20-1 to TRBJ2-5; the TCRdb call, TRBD2, lacks DNA for checking. The V gene's germline CDR1 is DFQATT and CDR2 SNEGSKA (reference sequence). CDR3 length: 15 amino acids. This CDR3 reads CSARAAGWYQETQYF.

The chain couples TRBV4-1 to TRBJ2-7; the TCRdb call, TRBD2, lacks DNA for checking. From germline, CDR1 is MGHRA and CDR2 YSYEKL. The CDR3 is 19 amino acids. The CDR3 reads CASSQIGLAGAGASYEQYF.

V usage is TRBV5-1 and J usage is TRBJ2-1; TCRdb outputs TRBD2, but without DNA this stays unchecked. CDR3 length: 17 amino acids. The germline gives CDR1 SGHRS, CDR2 YFSETQ. This chain's CDR3 is CASSLVSGLAGANEQFF.

The gene calls are TRBV27 and TRBJ2-7; the TCRdb call, TRBD1, lacks DNA for checking. Per germline, CDR1 MNHEY and CDR2 SMNVEV (reference sequence). CDR3 length equals 15 residues. CDR3 loop: CASSPTGTEFYEQYF.

The CDR3 spells CASTSGPTGFYEQYF. The V gene is TRBV7-9, the J gene TRBJ2-7; TCRdb calls TRBD1, which cannot be checked without DNA. The CDR3 loop spans 15 amino acids. Germline CDR1 and CDR2: SEHNR and FQNEAQ (reference sequence).

The rearrangement links TRBV27 to TRBJ1-5; TCRdb picks TRBD1, but there is no DNA to check that call. The CDR3 runs to 14 residues. Germline CDR1 and CDR2: MNHEY and SMNVEV (reference sequence). CDR3 in amino acids: CASRGTGTNQPQHF.

The V and J genes are TRBV3-1 and TRBJ2-5; TCRdb proposes TRBD2, but this gene call is untestable without DNA. Germline CDR1 reads LGHDT; CDR2 reads YNNKEL (reference sequence). The CDR3 sequence is 18 residues long. This CDR3 is CASSPGLAGATHKETQYF.

The chain is built from TRBV11-2 and TRBJ1-6. Germline V CDR1 and CDR2: SGHAT, FQNNGV. The CDR3 loop spans 15 amino acids. Here the CDR3 reads CASSHWSFSGSPLHF.

This sequence joins TRBV7-9 and TRBJ2-7; with no DNA, the TCRdb D assignment of TRBD1 cannot be verified. Germline V CDR1 and CDR2: SEHNR, FQNEAQ (reference sequence). The CDR3 totals 14 residues. The CDR3 loop reads CASSPRDSSYEQYF.

The V and J genes are TRBV13 and TRBJ2-1; TCRdb's D call, TRBD1, is unchecked because there is no DNA. The CDR3 is 15 residues long. Germline CDR1 PRHDT, CDR2 FYEKMQ (reference sequence). Here the CDR3 reads CASSSPSAGVNEQFF.

This sequence joins TRBV5-1 and TRBJ1-1. CDR3 length: 14 residues. Germline CDR1 is SGHRS and CDR2 is YFSETQ. The CDR3 protein is CASSLEWINTEAFF.

This rearrangement joins TRBV28 to TRBJ2-3. This CDR3 is 15 amino acids long. The germline gives CDR1 MDHEN, CDR2 SYDVKM. The CDR3 loop reads CASSPDWPDTDTQYF.

CDR3: CASSRDSGSSYNEQFF. The genes are TRBV7-9 and TRBJ2-1; the TRBD2 assignment by TCRdb is unverifiable without DNA. The CDR3 runs 16 residues. Germline V gene data show CDR1 as SEHNR and CDR2 as FQNEAQ (reference sequence). Based on the CDR3 plus reference TRBV7-9 and TRBJ2-1, the full variable domain is DTGVSQNPRHKITKRGQNVTFRCDPISEHNRLYWYRQTLGQGPEFLTYFQNEAQLEKSRLLSDRFSAERPKGSFSTLEIQRTEQGDSAMYLCASSRDSGSSYNEQFFGPGTRLTVL.

The chain uses TRBV7-9 and TRBJ2-6; there is no DNA to check the TCRdb D call of TRBD1. The length of the CDR3 is 18 residues. Germline CDR1 SEHNR, CDR2 FQNEAQ (reference sequence). This chain's CDR3 is CASSAGQGQNLRANVLTF.

CDR3 in amino acids: CASSWSTGGTYEQYF. The rearrangement links TRBV19 to TRBJ2-7; TCRdb designates TRBD1, a call that cannot be tested without DNA. CDR3 length equals 15 residues. CDR1 is LNHDA and CDR2 is SQIVND in the germline V gene (reference sequence).

The chain is built from TRBV5-6 and TRBJ1-1; TCRdb proposes TRBD1, but this gene call is untestable without DNA. Germline CDR1 reads SGHDT; CDR2 reads YYEEEE. The CDR3 is 19 residues long. CDR3 amino acids: CASTFPTLEGSRINTEAFF. The full variable domain, rest sourced from reference TRBV5-6 and TRBJ1-1, is DAGVTQSPTHLIKTRGQQVTLRCSPKSGHDTVSWYQQALGQGPQFIFQYYEEEERQRGNFPDRFSGHQFPNYSSELNVNALLLGDSALYLCASTFPTLEGSRINTEAFFGQGTRLTVV.

The genes are TRBV5-1 and TRBJ1-4; TCRdb selects TRBD1, and the lack of DNA leaves this call unchecked. The length of the CDR3 is 16 residues. The V gene's germline CDR1 is SGHRS and CDR2 YFSETQ. The CDR3 is CASSSLRWGGNEKLFF.